The 9 T cell receptor beta chains below come from one sample, sequenced in a study of blood T cell repertoires in COVID-19. The data were produced by immunoSEQ multiplex PCR, yet TCRdb's version contains in-frame clones alone and is incomplete. The top ten clones hold approximately 4% of a sample with approximately 170,000 clones, less than 90% of them seen once. The source material was PBMCs or T cells enriched from blood (not recorded which). Receptors were obtained from a woman between 45 and 65 years old who had recovered from COVID-19.

The chain combines TRBV6-5 with TRBJ1-3; unclear D gene. The CDR3 is 15 amino acids. Trimming pared 6 bases from V and 0 bases from J, leaving 12 bases between. The germline V gene has CDR1 MNHEY and CDR2 SVGAGI. CDR3 nucleotides: TGTGCCAGCAGCCCCGGGGTACGCTCTGGAAACACCATATATTTT. Residues: CASSPGVRSGNTIYF.

In this sample, this clone turned up once. This chain links TRBV7-2 with TRBJ1-2; 11 bases are a match to TRBD1. This CDR3 has 15 amino acids. From germline, CDR1 is SGHTA and CDR2 FQGNSA. J gave up 4 bases and V 5 bases, and 6 bases lay outside the gene matches. CDR3 amino acids: CASSTGQGAIYGYTF. The CDR3 nucleotides read TGTGCCAGCAGCACCGGACAGGGGGCCATCTATGGCTACACCTTC.

As to this clone: The same CDR3 is also encoded by other DNA sequences in this sample. CDR3 sequence (DNA): TGTGCCAGCAGCGTAGATTTAGCCGGAGAGCAGTACGTC. Protein sequence: CASSVDLAGEQYV. The rearrangement joins TRBV9 to TRBJ2-7; D call uncertain. Trimming took 0 bases from V and 7 from J, leaving 11 bases between them. Germline V lookup: CDR1 SGDLS, CDR2 YYNGEE. The CDR3 extends over 13 amino acids.

CDR3 in DNA: TGCGCCAGCAGCTTTGGGCAGGGTGGCTCCTATAATTCACCCCTCCACTTT. Translated, it gives CASSFGQGGSYNSPLHF. The chain links TRBV5-1 to TRBJ1-6; D possibly corresponds to TRBD1 (5 bases). CDR3 length: 17 residues. The V gene's germline CDR1 is SGHRS and CDR2 YFSETQ. Trimming took off 2 bases at V and 0 bases at J, with 12 bases between the two ends.

The V call is TRBV28, the J call TRBJ1-2; maybe TRBD1 (5 bases). With 8 bases removed from V and 4 bases from J, the gap between germline ends came to 11 bases. There are 12 residues in the CDR3. Germline V gives CDR1 MDHEN, CDR2 SYDVKM. This CDR3 reads CASVTGGYGYTF. CDR3 nucleotides: TGTGCCAGCGTTACAGGCGGCTATGGCTACACCTTC.

V gene TRBV18 combines with J gene TRBJ1-1; TRBD1 might be the D (6 bases). Trimming pared 3 bases from V and 1 base from J, leaving 12 bases between. The germline V gene encodes CDR1 KGHSH and CDR2 LQKENI. This CDR3 is built from 15 residues. The CDR3: CASSPRTVTNTEAFF. CDR3 in DNA: TGTGCCAGCTCACCGAGGACAGTTACGAACACTGAAGCTTTCTTT.

This sequence joins TRBV9 and TRBJ1-2; no clear D gene. Looked up from germline, CDR1 is SGDLS and CDR2 is YYNGEE. Trimming took 0 bases from V and 0 from J, leaving 9 bases between them. This CDR3 is built from 15 residues. CDR3 loop: CASSVGQAPNYGYTF. The CDR3 region has the DNA TGTGCCAGCAGCGTAGGCCAGGCCCCTAACTATGGCTACACCTTC. Complete variable domain (other parts from reference TRBV9 and TRBJ1-2): DSGVTQTPKHLITATGQRVTLRCSPRSGDLSVYWYQQSLDQGLQFLIQYYNGEERAKGNILERFSAQQFPDLHSELNLSSLELGDSALYFCASSVGQAPNYGYTFGSGTRLTVV.

The table lists this clone with a count of one. Here the CDR3 DNA reads TGCGCCAGCAGCCCAACGGGAGGGAACAATGAGCAGTTCTTC. Its translation is CASSPTGGNNEQFF. The V call is TRBV5-1, the J call TRBJ2-1; 8 positions agree with TRBD2. With V trimmed by 4 bases and J by 5 bases, 5 bases remained unmatched. CDR1 is SGHRS and CDR2 is YFSETQ in the germline V gene. This CDR3 spans 14 amino acids.

CDR3 DNA sequence: TGTGCCAGCAGTTTCGGACATAATAATGAAAAACTGTTTTTT. Protein sequence: CASSFGHNNEKLFF. This chain connects TRBV28 to TRBJ1-4, with D possibly being TRBD1 (5 bases). Germline CDR1 is MDHEN and CDR2 is SYDVKM. Trimming removed 3 bases at V and 4 bases at J, with 9 bases between. CDR3 length equals 14 residues.